This T cell receptor (beta chain) was sequenced during a study of T cell responses to AZD1222 COVID-19 vaccine. The study, taken as a whole, reports: An increase in Spike-specific TCR breadth and depth was observed after two AZD1222 doses. Just a handful of AZD1222 recipients tested seropositive at baseline. Repertoires in all cases were sampled only once the peak T cell response had passed.

Germline lookup yields CDR1 SGHDT and CDR2 YYEEEE. This CDR3 region has 18 residues. The J segment lost 4 bases and the V segment lost 4 bases, leaving 12 bases of the junction unmatched. As regards this clone: Antigen specificity is unknown.

Here immunoSEQ multiplex PCR was the method, and the copy in TCRdb shows in-frame clones only, minus some. Counted here are around 70,000 clones, more than 65% occurring once; the ten biggest clones make up around 25%. This clonotype was sampled from an adult in good health. Sequenced here: peripheral blood, sampled on day 0 of MenACWY control vaccination. The gene calls are TRBV5-6 and TRBJ2-3; 13 positions agree with TRBD2. DNA of the CDR3: TGTGCCAGCAGCCTTCATGGGACTAGCGGGAAAGTGGCAGATACGCAGTATTTT. Protein: CASSLHGTSGKVADTQYF.